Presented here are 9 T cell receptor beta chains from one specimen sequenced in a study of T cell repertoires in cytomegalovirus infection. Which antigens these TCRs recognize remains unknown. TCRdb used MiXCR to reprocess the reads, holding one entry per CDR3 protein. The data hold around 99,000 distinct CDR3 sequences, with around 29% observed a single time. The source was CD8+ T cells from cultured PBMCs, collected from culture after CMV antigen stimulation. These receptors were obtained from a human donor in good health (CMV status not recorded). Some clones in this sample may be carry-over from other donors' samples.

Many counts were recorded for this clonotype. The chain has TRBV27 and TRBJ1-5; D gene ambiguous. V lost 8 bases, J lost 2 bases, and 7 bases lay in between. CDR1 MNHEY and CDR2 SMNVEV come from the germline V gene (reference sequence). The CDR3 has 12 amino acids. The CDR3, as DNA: TGTGCCAGCCGGAGGGGCAATCAGCCCCAGCATTTT. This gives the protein CASRRGNQPQHF.

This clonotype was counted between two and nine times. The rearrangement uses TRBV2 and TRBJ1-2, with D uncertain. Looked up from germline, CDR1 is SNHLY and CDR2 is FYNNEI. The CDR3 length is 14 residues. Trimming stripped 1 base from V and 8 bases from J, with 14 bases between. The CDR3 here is CASSEDPRSFGYTF. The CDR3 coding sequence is TGTGCCAGCAGTGAAGACCCCCGATCGTTCGGCTACACCTTC.

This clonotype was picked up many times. This CDR3 reads CASSILADTEAFF. DNA for the CDR3: TGTGCCAGCAGCATCTTGGCGGACACTGAAGCTTTCTTT. The rearrangement links TRBV7-9 to TRBJ1-1; D unresolved. CDR1 is SEHNR and CDR2 is FQNEAQ in the germline V gene (reference sequence). V lost 5 bases to trimming and J lost 3 bases, with 10 bases between them. CDR3 length: 13 amino acids.

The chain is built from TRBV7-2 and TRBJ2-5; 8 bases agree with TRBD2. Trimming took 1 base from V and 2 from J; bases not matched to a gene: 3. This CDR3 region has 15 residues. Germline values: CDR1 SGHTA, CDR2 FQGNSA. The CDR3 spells CASSLGASGQETQYF. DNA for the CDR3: TGTGCCAGCAGCTTAGGTGCTAGCGGGCAAGAGACCCAGTACTTC.

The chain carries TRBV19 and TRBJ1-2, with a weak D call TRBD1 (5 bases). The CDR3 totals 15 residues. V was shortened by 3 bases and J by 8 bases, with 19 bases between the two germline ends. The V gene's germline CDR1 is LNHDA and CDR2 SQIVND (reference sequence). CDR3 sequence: CASSIGGRSIVGYTF. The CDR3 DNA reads TGTGCCAGTAGTATTGGGGGACGGAGCATTGTGGGCTACACCTTC.

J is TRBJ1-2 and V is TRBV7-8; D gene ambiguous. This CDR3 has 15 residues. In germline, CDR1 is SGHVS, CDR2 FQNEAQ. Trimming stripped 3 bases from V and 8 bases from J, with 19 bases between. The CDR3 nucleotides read TGTGCCAGCAGCTTGGGAGACGGCTCGGCTTGGGGCTACACCTTC. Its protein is CASSLGDGSAWGYTF.

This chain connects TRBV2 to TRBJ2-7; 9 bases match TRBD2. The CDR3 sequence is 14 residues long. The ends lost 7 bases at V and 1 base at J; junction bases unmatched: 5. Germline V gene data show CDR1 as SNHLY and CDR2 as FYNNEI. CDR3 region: CASMKGLASYEQYF. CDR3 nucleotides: TGTGCCAGCATGAAGGGACTAGCTTCCTACGAGCAGTACTTC.

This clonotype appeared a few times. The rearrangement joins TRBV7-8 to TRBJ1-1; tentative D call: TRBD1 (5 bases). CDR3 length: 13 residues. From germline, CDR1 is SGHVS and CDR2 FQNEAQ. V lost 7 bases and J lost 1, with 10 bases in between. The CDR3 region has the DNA TGTGCCAGCACCCCGGGGCGGAACACTGAAGCTTTCTTT. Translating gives CASTPGRNTEAFF.

CDR3 bases: TGTGCCAGCAGCTTTCTGAGTACTGAAGCTTTCTTT. It translates to CASSFLSTEAFF. The rearrangement uses TRBV5-6 and TRBJ1-1, with unresolved D. In germline, CDR1 is SGHDT, CDR2 YYEEEE. The V and J ends lost 2 bases and 5 bases respectively, with 7 bases between them. The CDR3 totals 12 residues.